This is a list of T cell receptor beta chains from one sample in a study of Ad26.COV2.S vaccination and SARS-CoV-2 variants. Only in-frame clones appear in the TCRdb table, and some are missing; sequencing was by immunoSEQ multiplex PCR. The sample comprises approximately 350,000 clones, around four fifths of which are singletons, and more than 7% rests with the top ten. The specimen comprised peripheral blood, sampled in a trial of Ad26.COV2.S vaccine versus placebo. These receptors were taken from a person aged 18 to 65 who received the Ad26.COV2.S COVID-19 vaccine or a placebo. The CDR3 runs from the conserved cysteine through the conserved F or W. The D gene is left open where the match is weak. Clone size is not always given. Where it is, it says once, few, many or a class for expanded clones.

once	TRBV28	.	TRBJ1-1	TGTGCCAGCAGTTTTGTGACTGAAGCTTTCTTT	CASSFVTEAFF
.	TRBV5-6	.	TRBJ2-1	TGTGCCAGCAGAAGAGATCTCCACAATGAGCAGTTCTTC	CASRRDLHNEQFF
.	TRBV2	.	TRBJ2-5	TGTGCCAGCAGTGGAGGTCTAGCAAAAGAGACCCAGTACTTC	CASSGGLAKETQYF
few	TRBV6-2/TRBV6-3	TRBD2	TRBJ2-5	TGTGCCAGCAGTCCAAGGAGACTAGCGGGCCACCAAGAGACCCAGTACTTC	CASSPRRLAGHQETQYF
.	TRBV2	.	TRBJ1-1	TGTGCCAGCAGTGGCAGGCTCTACCTGAACACTGAAGCTTTCTTT	CASSGRLYLNTEAFF
.	TRBV3-1/TRBV3-2	TRBD2	TRBJ2-2	TGTGCCAGCAGCCAAGCCCCCGGACTAGCGGGAGGGCGCACCGGGGAGCTGTTTTTT	CASSQAPGLAGGRTGELFF
few	TRBV19	.	TRBJ1-6	TGTGCCAGTAGTTTCAGGGTATACGGTTCACCCCTCCACTTT	CASSFRVYGSPLHF
.	TRBV5-1	.	TRBJ2-5	TGCGCCAGTCAGCGGGCACCCCAAGAGACCCAGTACTTC	CASQRAPQETQYF
.	TRBV5-4	.	TRBJ2-2	TGTGCCAGCACCCCACCGAACACCGGGGAGCTGTTTTTT	CASTPPNTGELFF
.	TRBV5-6	TRBD1	TRBJ1-4	TGTGCCAGCAGCTTTGTCGGGACAGATCAGGAAAAACTGTTTTTT	CASSFVGTDQEKLFF
.	TRBV5-1	TRBD2	TRBJ2-3	TGCGCCAGCAGCTTGATGACTAGCGGGAGACTCACAGATACGCAGTATTTT	CASSLMTSGRLTDTQYF
.	TRBV14	.	TRBJ2-7	TGTGCCAGCAGCCAAGATACGGCCGAGCAGTACTTC	CASSQDTAEQYF
.	TRBV3-1/TRBV3-2	.	TRBJ1-2	TGTGCCAGCAGCCAAGTGTCGCCAGACCGCTATGGCTACACCTTC	CASSQVSPDRYGYTF
.	TRBV7-6	.	TRBJ2-3	TGTGCCAGCAGCTTCAGGCGGATCCAGCCCACAGATACGCAGTATTTT	CASSFRRIQPTDTQYF
.	TRBV5-4	TRBD1	TRBJ1-2	TGTGCCAGCAGCTTAGGGGGCGGCAGGGGGTTCTATGGCTACACCTTC	CASSLGGGRGFYGYTF
.	TRBV6-5	.	TRBJ2-5	TGTGCCAGCAGTAACCCGACATACGGGGGGACCCAGTACTTC	CASSNPTYGGTQYF
.	TRBV9	TRBD1	TRBJ1-1	TGTGCCAGCAGCGCTGGGACAGGGAACACTGAAGCTTTCTTT	CASSAGTGNTEAFF
once	TRBV3-1/TRBV3-2	.	TRBJ1-4	TGTGCCAGCAGCCAAAGTCCGGGACGGTCCAATGAAAAACTGTTTTTT	CASSQSPGRSNEKLFF
once	TRBV4-1	.	TRBJ1-1	TGCGCCAGCAGCCCCGGCCTGGGGACTGAAGCTTTCTTT	CASSPGLGTEAFF
.	TRBV4-2	.	TRBJ2-4	TGTGCCAGCAGCCAAGGGACGGTTAAAAACATTCAGTACTTC	CASSQGTVKNIQYF
.	TRBV11-3	.	TRBJ2-3	TGTGCCAGCAGCTTATGGGGAGGAGATACGCAGTATTTT	CASSLWGGDTQYF
few	TRBV3-1/TRBV3-2	.	TRBJ2-5	TGTGCCAGCAGCCTTTCTCGGCGGTCCCAAGAGACCCAGTACTTC	CASSLSRRSQETQYF
.	TRBV7-9	.	TRBJ1-6	TGTGCCAGCAGCGGAGGGACGGGGTATAATTCACCCCTCCACTTT	CASSGGTGYNSPLHF
.	TRBV19	TRBD1	TRBJ1-4	TGTGCCAGTAGCAGGGGACAGGGATTGCTGTTTTTT	CASSRGQGLLFF
.	TRBV25-1	.	TRBJ1-4	TGTGCCAGCAGAGGGTGGGAGAATGAAAAACTGTTTTTT	CASRGWENEKLFF
.	TRBV25-1	.	TRBJ1-1	TGTGCCAGCAGTGAATCCGGGGAGAACACTGAAGCTTTCTTT	CASSESGENTEAFF
.	TRBV2	TRBD2	TRBJ2-2	TGTGCCAGTAGCGGGAGGGCGTCGAACACCGGGGAGCTGTTTTTT	CASSGRASNTGELFF
few	TRBV5-1	.	TRBJ1-2	TGCGCCAGCAGCTCTTTAGGCACAGCTGGCTACACCTTC	CASSSLGTAGYTF
.	TRBV23-1	TRBD2	TRBJ2-5	TGCGCTCCAACATCCCTCGAGAGATATAGCGGGAGGGATGGAGAGACCCAGTACTTC	CAPTSLERYSGRDGETQYF
.	TRBV7-9	.	TRBJ2-2	TGTGCCAGCAGTTCCAATAAATTTCGACCCGGGACTAACACCGGGGAGCTGTTTTTT	CASSSNKFRPGTNTGELFF
few	TRBV12-3/TRBV12-4	.	TRBJ2-1	TGTGCCAGCGGGGGTTTAGATGAGCAGTTCTTC	CASGGLDEQFF
.	TRBV7-9	.	TRBJ1-3	TGTGCCAGCAGCAAAAACCAGGGTTTCTCTGGAAACACCATATATTTT	CASSKNQGFSGNTIYF
.	TRBV4-1	TRBD1	TRBJ2-1	TGCGCCAGCAGCCAACCGACAGGGAGCGATGAGCAGTTCTTC	CASSQPTGSDEQFF
.	TRBV5-1	TRBD1	TRBJ1-1	TGCGCCAGCAGCATAGGGACAGGTAGGTTGGTCACTGAAGCTTTCTTT	CASSIGTGRLVTEAFF
once	TRBV27	.	TRBJ1-5	TGTGCCAGCAGTTGGACCGGTGACGTCCGAAGGCAGCCCCAGCATTTT	CASSWTGDVRRQPQHF
.	TRBV7-3	.	TRBJ2-7	TGTGCCAGCAGCTTCGGGGGTTCCTACGAGCAGTACTTC	CASSFGGSYEQYF
.	TRBV7-7	TRBD2	TRBJ2-3	TGTGCCAGCAGCTTATCTTTACTAGCGGCGGCGGAGGCGCAGTATTTT	CASSLSLLAAAEAQYF
.	TRBV6-5	.	TRBJ2-6	TGTGCCAGCAACCCTGCGGGCTCTGGGGCCAACGTCCTGACTTTC	CASNPAGSGANVLTF
once	TRBV3-1/TRBV3-2	TRBD2	TRBJ2-1	TGTGCCAGCAGCCAAGCAAGCCCGGGACTAGAGGCTCATGAGCAGTTCTTC	CASSQASPGLEAHEQFF
.	TRBV15	.	TRBJ1-2	TGTGCCACCACACAACAGGGCGGCTTCAACGGCTACACCTTC	CATTQQGGFNGYTF
.	TRBV24-1	.	TRBJ2-2	TGTGCCACCAGTGATTTAGAACGGCTCGCGGGCGGGGAGCTGTTTTTT	CATSDLERLAGGELFF
once	TRBV24-1	.	TRBJ2-3	TGTGCCACCAGTGATTCCCGGCGGGGAGGAGATACGCAGTATTTT	CATSDSRRGGDTQYF
.	TRBV19	TRBD1	TRBJ2-7	TGTGCCAGTAGTCTAAAATCAGGGGGTTTCGCCTACGAGCAGTACTTC	CASSLKSGGFAYEQYF
.	TRBV6-5	TRBD1	TRBJ2-7	TGTGCCAGCAGTTTCGGGACAGGATCCTACGAGCAGTACTTC	CASSFGTGSYEQYF
.	TRBV6-1	TRBD1	TRBJ2-3	TGTGCCAGCAGTGAACGAGGGACAGGGGGCTCAGATACGCAGTATTTT	CASSERGTGGSDTQYF
.	TRBV7-2	TRBD1	TRBJ2-2	TGTGCCAGCAGCCCCCAACCAGGGGGCGACACCGGGGAGCTGTTTTTT	CASSPQPGGDTGELFF
.	TRBV7-9	.	TRBJ2-1	TGTGCCAGCAGCCAGCCTAGCGAGCAGTTCTTC	CASSQPSEQFF
.	TRBV7-9	TRBD2	TRBJ2-7	TGTGCCAGCAGCACACCCCTAGCGGGGTTTTTGGAGCAGTACTTC	CASSTPLAGFLEQYF